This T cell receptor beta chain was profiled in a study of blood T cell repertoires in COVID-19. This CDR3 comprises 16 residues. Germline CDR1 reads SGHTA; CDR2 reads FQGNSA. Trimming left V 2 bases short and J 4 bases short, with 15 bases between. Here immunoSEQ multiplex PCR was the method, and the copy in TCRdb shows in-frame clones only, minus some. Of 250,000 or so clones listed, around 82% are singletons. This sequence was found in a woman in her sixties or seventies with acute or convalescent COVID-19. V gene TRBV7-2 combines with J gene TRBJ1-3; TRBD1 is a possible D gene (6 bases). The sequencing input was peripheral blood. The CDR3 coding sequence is TGTGCCAGCAGCTTATCGGGGCAGGGGAGCGGAAACACCATATATTTT. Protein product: CASSLSGQGSGNTIYF.